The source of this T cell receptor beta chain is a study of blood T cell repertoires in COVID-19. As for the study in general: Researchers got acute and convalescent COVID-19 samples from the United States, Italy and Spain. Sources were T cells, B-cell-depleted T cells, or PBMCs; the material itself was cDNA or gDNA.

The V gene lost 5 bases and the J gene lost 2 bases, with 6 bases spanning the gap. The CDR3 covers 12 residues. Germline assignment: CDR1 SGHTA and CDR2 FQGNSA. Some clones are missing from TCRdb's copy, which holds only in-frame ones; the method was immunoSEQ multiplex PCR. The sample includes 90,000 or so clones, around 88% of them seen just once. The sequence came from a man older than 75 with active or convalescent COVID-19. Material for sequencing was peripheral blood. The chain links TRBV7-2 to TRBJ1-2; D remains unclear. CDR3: CASSQRNYGYTF. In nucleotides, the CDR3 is TGTGCCAGCAGCCAGCGAAACTATGGCTACACCTTC.